The T cell receptor beta chain described here comes from a study of response to subunit inactivated influenza vaccine. The study's findings and limits: Authors suggested each seasonal flu vaccination may recruit only limited numbers of new T cells.

TCRdb redid the calling of the RT-PCR reads with MiXCR, one entry per CDR3 protein. The sample lists approximately 520,000 distinct CDR3 sequences, around 25% occurring once. The sample holds a few counts of this clonotype. Its antigen is unknown. The TCR originated in a man in his forties or fifties who received an inactivated influenza vaccine. Here the sequenced sample was CD4+ T cells sorted from PBMCs, taken more than 4 days after vaccination.

DNA of the CDR3: TGCGCCAGCAGCTCGGCTGGGGGGCTCAACTTATACAATGAGCAGTTCTTC. Amino acids: CASSSAGGLNLYNEQFF. The chain is built from TRBV5-1 and TRBJ2-1, with D perhaps being TRBD1 or TRBD2 (6 bases each). The CDR3 is 17 residues long. V shed 3 bases and J shed 4 bases, with 20 bases lying between them. Germline CDR1 and CDR2: SGHRS and YFSETQ.